These 17 T cell receptor beta chains share one sample of origin, sequenced in a study of CD8 T cells in Susac syndrome. Random hexamers primed reverse transcription of about 0.5 to 1 ug RNA. TCRdb used MiXCR to reprocess the immunoSEQ multiplex PCR reads, holding one entry per CDR3 protein. The repertoire includes about 76,000 distinct CDR3 sequences, approximately 93% of them detected once, and 0.45% sits in the top ten. Input material: CD8+ T cells from PBMCs. The receptors derive from a human donor with Susac syndrome.

The CDR3 coding sequence is TGTGCCTGGAGACGCCGGTTTGACTATGGCTACACCTTC. Its protein product is CAWRRRFDYGYTF. The rearrangement links TRBV30 to TRBJ1-2; D remains unclear. Looked up from germline, CDR1 is GTSNPN and CDR2 is SVGIG (reference sequence). The V end lost 3 bases, the J end lost 3 bases, and 11 bases lay between the germline ends. CDR3 length equals 13 residues.

The chain joins TRBV9 to TRBJ1-2; the D is unclear. Germline CDR1 and CDR2: SGDLS and YYNGEE. This CDR3 has 12 amino acids. Trimming pared 4 bases from V and 8 bases from J, leaving 12 bases between. CDR3 protein: CASSLDGKGYTF. CDR3 bases: TGTGCCAGCAGCCTCGACGGAAAAGGCTACACCTTC.

The V call is TRBV7-9, the J call TRBJ2-1; tentative D call: TRBD2 (6 bases). CDR1 is SEHNR and CDR2 is FQNEAQ in the germline V gene (reference sequence). The CDR3 sequence is 14 residues long. Trimming shortened V by 5 bases and J by 9 bases, and 17 bases separated the two germline ends. CDR3 nucleotide sequence: TGTGCCAGCAGCCCTATGGGGGATAGCGGTGAGCAGTTCTTC. Residues: CASSPMGDSGEQFF.

The V gene is TRBV20-1, the J gene TRBJ2-7, with D unresolved. The CDR3 is 11 amino acids. With 1 base removed from V and 4 bases from J, the gap between germline ends came to 5 bases. Germline V gene lookup returns CDR1 DFQATT and CDR2 SNEGSKA (reference sequence). The CDR3 loop reads CSARGTYEQYF. CDR3 bases: TGCAGTGCTAGAGGTACTTACGAGCAGTACTTC.

This clonotype was detected only a few times. The chain has TRBV6-1 and TRBJ2-1; 16 bases map to TRBD2. Germline V gene data show CDR1 as MNHNS and CDR2 as SASEGT. The CDR3 runs to 18 residues. V lost 5 bases and J lost 4; bases outside the gene matches: 8. For the CDR3, the DNA is TGTGCCAGCAGTAAGGGACTAGCGGGAGGGCCCAGATACAATGAGCAGTTCTTC. It encodes CASSKGLAGGPRYNEQFF.

The CDR3 coding sequence is TGTGCCTGGAGTGTAGGGCCCCGGGGGCGAACTGAAGCTTTCTTT. Its translation is CAWSVGPRGRTEAFF. The V gene is TRBV30, the J gene TRBJ1-1; the D gene is possibly TRBD1 (6 bases). CDR3 length: 15 residues. Deletions cut 0 bases from V and 5 bases from J, with 16 bases between. CDR1 and CDR2 from the germline V gene are GTSNPN and SVGIG (reference sequence).

This rearrangement joins TRBV15 to TRBJ2-7; 7 positions match TRBD1. After removal of 1 base from V and 0 bases from J, the junction contained 9 bases not matched to a gene. The germline V gene encodes CDR1 LNHNV and CDR2 YYDKDF (reference sequence). The CDR3 is made up of 17 amino acids. The CDR3 protein is CATSRVGGQSTSYEQYF. The CDR3 nucleotides read TGTGCCACCAGCAGAGTAGGGGGACAGAGTACCTCCTACGAGCAGTACTTC. Full variable domain (missing parts from reference TRBV15 and TRBJ2-7): DAMVIQNPRYQVTQFGKPVTLSCSQTLNHNVMYWYQQKSSQAPKLLFHYYDKDFNNEADTPDNFQSRRPNTSFCFLDIRSPGLGDTAMYLCATSRVGGQSTSYEQYFGPGTRLTVT.

This chain joins TRBV20-1 and TRBJ2-3; 7 nucleotides agree with TRBD2. Trimming at V came to 0 bases and at J to 7 bases, leaving 13 bases not matched to a gene. Germline V gene sequence: CDR1 DFQATT, CDR2 SNEGSKA (reference sequence). This CDR3 contains 16 residues. The CDR3 sequence: CSARDGGRDLENTQYF. DNA for the CDR3: TGCAGTGCTAGAGATGGTGGGAGGGATCTAGAAAATACGCAGTATTTT.

This chain connects TRBV9 to TRBJ2-3, with 11 nucleotides matching TRBD2. With 3 bases clipped from V and 4 bases from J, the junction kept 7 bases outside the gene matches. This CDR3 region has 16 residues. Germline CDR1 and CDR2: SGDLS and YYNGEE. CDR3 amino acids: CASSAAGTSGSDTQYF. The CDR3 nucleotides are TGTGCCAGCAGCGCAGCCGGGACTAGCGGCTCAGATACGCAGTATTTT. Together with reference TRBV9 and TRBJ2-3, the CDR3 gives the full variable domain: DSGVTQTPKHLITATGQRVTLRCSPRSGDLSVYWYQQSLDQGLQFLIQYYNGEERAKGNILERFSAQQFPDLHSELNLSSLELGDSALYFCASSAAGTSGSDTQYFGPGTRLTVL.

The chain combines TRBV7-9 with TRBJ2-6; the match to TRBD1 covers 7 bases. CDR3 length: 16 amino acids. The V segment lost 5 bases and the J segment 0 bases; nucleotides outside the gene matches: 4. Germline V gene lookup returns CDR1 SEHNR and CDR2 FQNEAQ (reference sequence). CDR3 DNA sequence: TGTGCCAGCAGCCCCGGGACAGCCTCTGGGGCCAACGTCCTGACTTTC. The encoded protein is CASSPGTASGANVLTF.

This chain links TRBV16 with TRBJ1-1; D unclear. The CDR3 sequence is 13 residues long. Between the trimmed V and J ends, which lost 4 bases and 3 bases, there was a span of 9 bases. CDR1 KGHSY and CDR2 FQNENV come from the germline V gene. CDR3 nucleotides: TGTGCCAGCAGCCCCCAAACCTACACTGAAGCTTTCTTT. Protein sequence: CASSPQTYTEAFF.

This rearrangement joins TRBV6-2 or TRBV6-3 to TRBJ2-2, with 13 bases matching TRBD2. V trimming: 6 bases; J trimming: 5 bases; junction bases outside the gene matches: 9. Germline V lookup: CDR1 MNHEY, CDR2 SVGEGT. This CDR3 has 17 residues. The CDR3: CASSRTSGRAFTGELFF. The CDR3 DNA sequence: TGTGCCAGCAGCCGAACTAGCGGGAGGGCGTTTACCGGGGAGCTGTTTTTT.

J is TRBJ2-2 and V is TRBV7-2; D remains ambiguous. Per germline, CDR1 SGHTA and CDR2 FQGNSA. The V end lost 5 bases, the J end lost 5 bases, and 3 bases lay between the germline ends. This CDR3 contains 11 residues. For the CDR3, the DNA is TGTGCCAGCAGCCAGACCGGGGAGCTGTTTTTT. It translates to CASSQTGELFF.

This rearrangement joins TRBV19 to TRBJ2-7, with TRBD1 matching over 7 bases. J gave up 4 bases and V 6 bases, and 15 bases lay outside the gene matches. There are 16 residues in the CDR3. Germline assignment: CDR1 LNHDA and CDR2 SQIVND (reference sequence). DNA of the CDR3: TGTGCCAGTAGCTCAGTAGGGGGCAGGATGGGATACGAGCAGTACTTC. Amino acid sequence: CASSSVGGRMGYEQYF.

The J gene is TRBJ2-2, the V gene TRBV7-8; D is possibly TRBD1 or TRBD2 (6 bases each). CDR3 length: 19 amino acids. Per the germline V gene, CDR1 is SGHVS and CDR2 is FQNEAQ. Trimming removed 5 bases from V and 1 base from J, with 23 bases in between. DNA of the CDR3: TGTGCCAGCAGCCCTCAGTTCCCCTTCGGGGGCGGGAACACCGGGGAGCTGTTTTTT. Translating it yields CASSPQFPFGGGNTGELFF.

V gene TRBV5-4 combines with J gene TRBJ2-3, with unresolved D. The germline V and J ends were trimmed by 1 base and 4 bases, with 13 bases remaining between them. The CDR3 runs to 15 residues. Germline loops: CDR1 SGHNT, CDR2 YYREEE (reference sequence). The CDR3 DNA sequence: TGTGCCAGCAGCTTGCGTGGTGTAGGGTCAGATACGCAGTATTTT. It translates to CASSLRGVGSDTQYF.

The J gene is TRBJ1-1, the V gene TRBV20-1; 7 bases align to TRBD1. There are 15 residues in the CDR3. Per the germline V gene, CDR1 is DFQATT and CDR2 is SNEGSKA (reference sequence). The ends lost 6 bases at V and 2 bases at J; junction bases unmatched: 12. CDR3: CSATDRVGGNTEAFF. The CDR3 nucleotides are TGCAGTGCAACCGACAGGGTAGGGGGAAACACTGAAGCTTTCTTT.